This T cell receptor beta chain emerged from a study of vaccination and CD4 T cells after COVID-19. Overall study results and limits: Going from roughly 21 to 40, median SARS-CoV-2-reactive clonotypes did not rise significantly.

The time point here: late sampling 161 to 241 days after vaccination in a few convalescent patients. The treatment was: approximately nine-day PBMC culture with coronavirus spike peptide pools or control peptides (ViraFEST assay). Via ViraFEST, peptide pools expanded antigen-specific T cells before TCR sequencing. With the Oncomine TCR Beta short-read assay, DNA from cultured CD4+ T cells was sequenced. TCRdb called the PCR reads again in MiXCR, with one record for every CDR3 protein. Of 25,000 to 30,000 distinct CDR3 sequences listed, 41% are singletons. On this clonotype itself: Antigen specificity is unknown.

The starting material was CD4+ T cells from blood, cultured in vitro, obtained about 7 months after SARS-CoV-2 vaccination. The TCR was taken from a human donor who had recovered from COVID-19.

In DNA, the CDR3 is TGCAGTGCCACGGGACTAGCGGCCCAAGAGACCCAGTACTTC. Translation: CSATGLAAQETQYF. The V and J genes are TRBV20-1 and TRBJ2-5; 11 bases are a match to TRBD2. With 6 bases clipped from V and 1 base from J, the junction kept 4 bases outside the gene matches. The CDR3 is 14 amino acids. In germline, CDR1 is DFQATT, CDR2 SNEGSKA (reference sequence).